These 18 T cell receptor beta chains were sequenced from one sample in a study of cytomegalovirus exposure and HLA in healthy donors. 13 Jbeta primers and 60 Vbeta primers were used for the PCR. The repertoire was sequenced with immunoSEQ multiplex PCR; TCRdb's copy has only in-frame clones and lacks some. The table lists over 150,000 clones, around 76% of them singletons. Source material: PBMCs. The receptors were gathered from a girl between 5 and 17 years old in good health and CMV-seropositive.

The rearrangement joins TRBV28 to TRBJ1-5; TRBD1 matches at 10 bases. From germline, CDR1 is MDHEN and CDR2 SYDVKM. Germline trimming cut 4 bases from V and 4 bases from J; bases unmatched to any gene: 7. This CDR3 has 16 amino acids. CDR3 protein: CASSSAGTGVNQPQHF. In DNA, the CDR3 is TGTGCCAGCAGTTCAGCCGGGACAGGGGTTAATCAGCCCCAGCATTTT.

The CDR3 DNA reads TGTGCCAGCAGCTTAGTGCTACTCGCCAACAATGAGCAGTTCTTC. It encodes CASSLVLLANNEQFF. V usage is TRBV7-8 and J usage is TRBJ2-1; the D is unclear. V lost 1 base, J lost 5 bases, and 12 bases lay in between. The CDR3 runs 15 residues. Germline V gene data show CDR1 as SGHVS and CDR2 as FQNEAQ. The full variable domain, its missing parts supplied by reference TRBV7-8 and TRBJ2-1, is GAGVSQSPRYKVAKRGQDVALRCDPISGHVSLFWYQQALGQGPEFLTYFQNEAQLDKSGLPSDRFFAERPEGSVSTLKIQRTQQEDSAVYLCASSLVLLANNEQFFGPGTRLTVL.

CDR3 in DNA: TGTGCCTGGAGACGGGACAGGGATCTTACAGATACGCAGTATTTT. Translation gives CAWRRDRDLTDTQYF. The V call is TRBV30, the J call TRBJ2-3; TRBD1 matches 9 bases. V gave up 3 bases and J gave up 3 bases; unmatched junction bases: 7. This CDR3 has 15 residues. Germline V gene data show CDR1 as GTSNPN and CDR2 as SVGIG (reference sequence).

This clone was recorded a few times. The chain links TRBV14 to TRBJ1-1; D not certain. The CDR3 extends over 16 amino acids. V lost 4 bases and J 4 bases, leaving 19 bases between the germline ends. CDR1 and CDR2 (germline): SGHDN, FVKESK. The CDR3 DNA sequence: TGTGCCAGCAGCCCCCAGCGGGCGGTAAGGGTCACTGAAGCTTTCTTT. Translating gives CASSPQRAVRVTEAFF.

This sequence joins TRBV29-1 and TRBJ1-5; the D gene is possibly TRBD1 (6 bases). Germline V gene lookup returns CDR1 SQVTM and CDR2 ANQGSEA. The CDR3 is made up of 14 amino acids. With 5 bases removed from V and 5 bases from J, the gap between germline ends came to 16 bases. The CDR3 DNA is TGCAGCGTTACCATTGGGGGCTCGGATCAGCCCCAGCATTTT. Residues: CSVTIGGSDQPQHF.

This clone was found once. The V gene is TRBV5-1, the J gene TRBJ2-3, with 9 positions matching TRBD2. From germline, CDR1 is SGHRS and CDR2 YFSETQ. V was pared by 2 bases and J by 0 bases, with 7 bases of the junction left unmatched. This CDR3 is 17 amino acids long. This CDR3 is CASSFTSGRKSTDTQYF. In nucleotides, the CDR3 is TGCGCCAGCAGCTTTACGAGCGGGAGGAAAAGCACAGATACGCAGTATTTT.

This rearrangement joins TRBV4-3 to TRBJ1-2; TRBD1 matches at 8 bases. With 0 bases clipped from V and 5 bases from J, the junction kept 8 bases outside the gene matches. The CDR3 runs 16 residues. Germline V CDR1 and CDR2: LGHNA, YSLEER. CDR3 amino acids: CASSQDRQGLSYGYTF. CDR3 in DNA: TGCGCCAGCAGCCAAGATAGACAGGGGCTTTCATATGGCTACACCTTC.

CDR3 sequence reads: CASSRPGTGPSNEQFF. The CDR3, as DNA: TGCGCCAGCAGCCGACCCGGGACAGGGCCTTCGAATGAGCAGTTCTTC. The gene calls are TRBV4-1 and TRBJ2-1; 9 bases align to TRBD1. This CDR3 spans 16 amino acids. V gave up 4 bases and J gave up 7 bases; unmatched junction bases: 11. Looked up from germline, CDR1 is MGHRA and CDR2 is YSYEKL.

V usage is TRBV18 and J usage is TRBJ1-2; tentatively, D is TRBD1 (6 bases). The CDR3 has 15 amino acids. Looked up from germline, CDR1 is KGHSH and CDR2 is LQKENI. V was cut by 2 bases and J by 0 bases, with 10 bases left in between. The CDR3: CASSPADSPNYGYTF. CDR3 nucleotides: TGTGCCAGCTCACCAGCGGACAGCCCTAACTATGGCTACACCTTC.

This chain connects TRBV7-9 to TRBJ2-7; 8 bases fit TRBD1. The germline V gene has CDR1 SEHNR and CDR2 FQNEAQ (reference sequence). V was clipped by 1 base and J by 6 bases; unmatched bases: 5. This CDR3 is 14 amino acids long. The CDR3 DNA sequence: TGTGCCAGCAGCTTAGGGACAGGGACACTCGAGCAGTACTTC. Amino acid sequence: CASSLGTGTLEQYF.

The DNA of the CDR3 is TGTGCCAGCAGTGAAGTTCAGGGGGGTAGAGATGAGCAGTTCTTC. It specifies CASSEVQGGRDEQFF. J is TRBJ2-1 and V is TRBV6-1, with D tentatively TRBD1 (7 bases). This CDR3 has 15 residues. V gave up 1 base and J gave up 8 bases, with 15 bases separating them. Looked up from germline, CDR1 is MNHNS and CDR2 is SASEGT.

This chain joins TRBV30 and TRBJ2-3; 12 nucleotides match TRBD2. V lost 2 bases to trimming and J lost 2 bases; unmatched junction nucleotides: 2. The CDR3 spans 15 residues. From germline, CDR1 is GTSNPN and CDR2 SVGIG (reference sequence). CDR3 sequence: CAWSRLAGATDTQYF. The CDR3 region has the DNA TGTGCCTGGAGTCGACTAGCGGGGGCCACAGATACGCAGTATTTT.

This rearrangement joins TRBV7-3 to TRBJ2-3, with D perhaps TRBD2 (6 bases). From germline, CDR1 is SGHTA and CDR2 FQGTGA. V was clipped by 2 bases and J by 1 base, with 10 bases between them. The CDR3 spans 15 residues. The CDR3 reads CASSLGGDGTDTQYF. In nucleotides, the CDR3 is TGTGCCAGCAGCTTAGGCGGGGATGGCACAGATACGCAGTATTTT.

The chain has TRBV21-1 and TRBJ1-2. TRBV21-1 is designated a pseudogene. The CDR3 is made up of 16 amino acids. The CDR3 DNA reads as TGTGCCAGCAGCTTGAAGACTGAACAACCTAACTATGGCTACACCTTC. Protein product: CASSLKTEQPNYGYTF.

This chain joins TRBV5-1 and TRBJ2-3; TRBD2 matches at 12 bases. Unmatched junction bases numbered 7, after V lost 4 bases and J lost 4 bases. This CDR3 comprises 16 residues. The germline CDR1 and CDR2 sequences are SGHRS and YFSETQ. CDR3 sequence (DNA): TGCGCCAGCAGCGCTCTAGCGGGAGGGCGGTCAGATACGCAGTATTTT. It codes for CASSALAGGRSDTQYF.

The gene calls are TRBV30 and TRBJ2-7, with D maybe TRBD2 (6 bases). This CDR3 has 15 residues. CDR1 GTSNPN and CDR2 SVGIG come from the germline V gene (reference sequence). V lost 0 bases to trimming and J lost 1 base, with 13 bases between them. CDR3 protein: CAWSVLGGISYEQYF. In DNA, the CDR3 is TGTGCCTGGAGTGTACTGGGGGGAATTTCCTACGAGCAGTACTTC.

This clone has only one observation. The chain has TRBV28 and TRBJ2-7, with 7 nucleotides matching TRBD1. V trimming: 6 bases; J trimming: 4 bases; junction bases outside the gene matches: 9. The CDR3 covers 14 residues. Germline V gene sequence: CDR1 MDHEN, CDR2 SYDVKM. CDR3 in DNA: TGTGCCAGCAGCTCCACGGGACAGCTGTACGAGCAGTACTTC. This codes for CASSSTGQLYEQYF.

The genes are TRBV7-9 and TRBJ1-2, with TRBD1 as a possible D gene (5 bases). The germline CDR1 and CDR2 sequences are SEHNR and FQNEAQ (reference sequence). V gave up 8 bases and J gave up 7 bases, with 29 bases separating them. This CDR3 is built from 17 residues. CDR3 in amino acids: CASYPPHLVPPRGGYTF. DNA of the CDR3: TGTGCCAGCTACCCTCCGCATTTAGTCCCCCCTAGGGGTGGCTACACCTTC. Full variable domain (remainder filled in from reference TRBV7-9 and TRBJ1-2): DTGVSQNPRHKITKRGQNVTFRCDPISEHNRLYWYRQTLGQGPEFLTYFQNEAQLEKSRLLSDRFSAERPKGSFSTLEIQRTEQGDSAMYLCASYPPHLVPPRGGYTFGSGTRLTVV.